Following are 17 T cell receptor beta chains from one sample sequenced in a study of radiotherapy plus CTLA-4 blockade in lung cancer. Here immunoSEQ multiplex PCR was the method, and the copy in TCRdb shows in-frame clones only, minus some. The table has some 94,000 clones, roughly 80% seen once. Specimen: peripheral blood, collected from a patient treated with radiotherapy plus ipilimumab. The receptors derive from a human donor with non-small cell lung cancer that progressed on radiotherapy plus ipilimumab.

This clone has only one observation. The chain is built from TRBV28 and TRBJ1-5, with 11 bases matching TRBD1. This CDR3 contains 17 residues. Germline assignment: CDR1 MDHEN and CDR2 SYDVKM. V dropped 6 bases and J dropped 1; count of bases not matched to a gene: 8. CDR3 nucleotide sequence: TGTGCCAGCAGAGCAAGGACAGGGGGCAAGAGCAATCAGCCCCAGCATTTT. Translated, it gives CASRARTGGKSNQPQHF.

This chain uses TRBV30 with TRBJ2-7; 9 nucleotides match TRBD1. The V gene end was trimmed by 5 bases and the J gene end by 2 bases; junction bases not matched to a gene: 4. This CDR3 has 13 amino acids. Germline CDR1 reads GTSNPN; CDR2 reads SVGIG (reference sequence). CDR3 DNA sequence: TGTGCCTGGCGAGACAGGGGGACCTACGAGCAGTACGTC. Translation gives CAWRDRGTYEQYV.

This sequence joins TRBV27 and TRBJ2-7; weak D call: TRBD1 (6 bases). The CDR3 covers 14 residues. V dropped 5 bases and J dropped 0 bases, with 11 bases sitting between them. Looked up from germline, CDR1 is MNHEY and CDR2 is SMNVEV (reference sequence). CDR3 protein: CASSPDRSSYEQYF. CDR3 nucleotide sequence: TGTGCCAGCAGTCCCGACAGGAGCTCCTACGAGCAGTACTTC.

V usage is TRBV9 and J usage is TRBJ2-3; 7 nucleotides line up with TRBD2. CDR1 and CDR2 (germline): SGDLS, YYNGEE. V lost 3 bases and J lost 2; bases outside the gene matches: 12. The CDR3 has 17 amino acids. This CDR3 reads CASSARGRSASTDTQYF. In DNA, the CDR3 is TGTGCCAGCAGCGCCCGCGGGAGATCCGCCTCCACAGATACGCAGTATTTT.

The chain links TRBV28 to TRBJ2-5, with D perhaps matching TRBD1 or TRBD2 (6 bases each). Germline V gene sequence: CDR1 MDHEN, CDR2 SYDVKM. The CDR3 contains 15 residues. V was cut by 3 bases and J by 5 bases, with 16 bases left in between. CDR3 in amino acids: CASSFQWGAGETQYF. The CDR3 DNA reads TGTGCCAGCAGTTTTCAATGGGGGGCAGGGGAGACCCAGTACTTC.

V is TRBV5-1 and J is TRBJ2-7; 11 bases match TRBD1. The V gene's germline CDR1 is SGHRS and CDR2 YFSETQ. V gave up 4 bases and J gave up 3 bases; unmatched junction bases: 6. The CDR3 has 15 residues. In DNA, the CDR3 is TGCGCCAGCAGCCCCGGACAGGGGGCGCGCTACGAGCAGTACTTC. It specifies CASSPGQGARYEQYF.

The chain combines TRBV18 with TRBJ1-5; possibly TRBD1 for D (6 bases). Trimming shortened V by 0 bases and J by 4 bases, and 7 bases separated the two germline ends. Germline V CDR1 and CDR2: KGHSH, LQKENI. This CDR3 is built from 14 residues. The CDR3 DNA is TGTGCCAGCTCACCACCAACAGGGAATCAGCCCCAGCATTTT. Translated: CASSPPTGNQPQHF. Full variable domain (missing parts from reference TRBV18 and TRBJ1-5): NAGVMQNPRHLVRRRGQEARLRCSPMKGHSHVYWYRQLPEEGLKFMVYLQKENIIDESGMPKERFSAEFPKEGPSILRIQQVVRGDSAAYFCASSPPTGNQPQHFGDGTRLSIL.

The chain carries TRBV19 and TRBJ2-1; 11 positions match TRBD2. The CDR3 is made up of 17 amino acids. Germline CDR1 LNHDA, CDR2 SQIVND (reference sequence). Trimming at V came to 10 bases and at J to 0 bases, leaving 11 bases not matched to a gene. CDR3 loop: CATSGTSGFNSYNEQFF. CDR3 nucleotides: TGTGCCACCTCCGGGACTAGCGGATTTAACTCCTACAATGAGCAGTTCTTC.

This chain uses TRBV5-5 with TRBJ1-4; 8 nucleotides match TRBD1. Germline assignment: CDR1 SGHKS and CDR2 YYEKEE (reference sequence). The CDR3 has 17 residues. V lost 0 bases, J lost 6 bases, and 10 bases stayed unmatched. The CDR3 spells CASSLGAGQGTYEKLFF. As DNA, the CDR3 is TGTGCCAGCAGCTTGGGGGCCGGACAGGGTACTTATGAAAAACTGTTTTTT.

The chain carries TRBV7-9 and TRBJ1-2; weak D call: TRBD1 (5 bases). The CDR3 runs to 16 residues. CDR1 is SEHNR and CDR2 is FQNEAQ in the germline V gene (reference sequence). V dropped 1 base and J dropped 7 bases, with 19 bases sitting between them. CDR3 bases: TGTGCCAGCAGCTTAGTTGGAGGGGACGAAAAATCTGGCTACACCTTC. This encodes CASSLVGGDEKSGYTF. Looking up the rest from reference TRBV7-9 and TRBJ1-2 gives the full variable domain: DTGVSQNPRHKITKRGQNVTFRCDPISEHNRLYWYRQTLGQGPEFLTYFQNEAQLEKSRLLSDRFSAERPKGSFSTLEIQRTEQGDSAMYLCASSLVGGDEKSGYTFGSGTRLTVV.

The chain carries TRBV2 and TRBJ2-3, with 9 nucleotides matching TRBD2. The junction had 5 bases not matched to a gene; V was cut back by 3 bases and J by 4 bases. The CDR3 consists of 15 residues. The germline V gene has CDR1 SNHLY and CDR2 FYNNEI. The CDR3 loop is CASSDGGRAADTQYF. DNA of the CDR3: TGTGCCAGCAGTGATGGCGGGAGGGCCGCAGATACGCAGTATTTT.

The CDR3 reads CASRSGSRYEQYF. The DNA of the CDR3 is TGTGCCAGCCGTAGCGGGAGTAGGTACGAGCAGTACTTC. The rearrangement links TRBV5-4 to TRBJ2-7; 9 positions agree with TRBD2. This CDR3 is built from 13 residues. Germline CDR1 and CDR2: SGHNT and YYREEE (reference sequence). V gave up 7 bases and J gave up 4 bases; unmatched junction bases: 6.

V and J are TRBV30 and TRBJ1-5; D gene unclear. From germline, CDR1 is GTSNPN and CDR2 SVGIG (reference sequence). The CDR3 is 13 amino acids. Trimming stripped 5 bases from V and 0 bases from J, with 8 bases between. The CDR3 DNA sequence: TGTGCCTGGGAAGATAGTAGCAATCAGCCCCAGCATTTT. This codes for CAWEDSSNQPQHF.

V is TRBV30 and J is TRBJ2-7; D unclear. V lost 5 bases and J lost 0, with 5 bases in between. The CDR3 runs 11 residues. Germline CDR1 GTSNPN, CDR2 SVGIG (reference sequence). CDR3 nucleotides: TGTGCCTGGCAGGACTCCTACGAGCAGTACTTC. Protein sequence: CAWQDSYEQYF. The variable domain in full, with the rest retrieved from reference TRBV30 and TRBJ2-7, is SQTIHQWPATLVQPVGSPLSLECTVEGTSNPNLYWYRQAAGRGLQLLFYSVGIGQISSEVPQNLSASRPQDRQFILSSKKLLLSDSGFYLCAWQDSYEQYFGPGTRLTVT.

In DNA form, the CDR3 reads TGCGCCAGCAGCCTCGGGACTAGCGGTCGGACTGAGCAGTTCTTC. This gives the protein CASSLGTSGRTEQFF. J is TRBJ2-1 and V is TRBV5-1, with 11 bases aligning to TRBD2. This CDR3 has 15 amino acids. J lost 9 bases, V lost 4 bases, and 9 bases had no gene match. The V gene's germline CDR1 is SGHRS and CDR2 YFSETQ.

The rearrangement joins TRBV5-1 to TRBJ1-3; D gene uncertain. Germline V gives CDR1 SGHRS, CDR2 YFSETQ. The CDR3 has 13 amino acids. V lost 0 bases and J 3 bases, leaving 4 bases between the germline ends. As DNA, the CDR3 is TGCGCCAGCAGCTTGGAGCGTGGAAACACCATATATTTT. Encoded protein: CASSLERGNTIYF.

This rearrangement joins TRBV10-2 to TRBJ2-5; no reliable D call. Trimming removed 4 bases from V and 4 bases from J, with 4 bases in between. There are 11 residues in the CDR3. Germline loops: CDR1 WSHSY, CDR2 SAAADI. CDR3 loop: CASSVGETQYF. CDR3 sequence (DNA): TGCGCCAGCAGTGTGGGAGAGACCCAGTACTTC.